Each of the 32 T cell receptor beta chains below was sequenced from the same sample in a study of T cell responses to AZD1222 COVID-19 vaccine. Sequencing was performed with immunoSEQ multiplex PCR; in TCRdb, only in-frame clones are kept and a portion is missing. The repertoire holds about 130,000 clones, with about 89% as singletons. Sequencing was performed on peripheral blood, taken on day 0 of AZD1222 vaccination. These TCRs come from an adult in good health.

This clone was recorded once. DNA for the CDR3: TGTGCCAGCAGTTCCACAGGGTACTACAATGAGCAGTTCTTC. Amino acid sequence: CASSSTGYYNEQFF. The chain combines TRBV27 with TRBJ2-1, with TRBD1 as a possible D gene (6 bases). V lost 4 bases and J 3 bases, leaving 10 bases between the germline ends. Germline assignment: CDR1 MNHEY and CDR2 SMNVEV (reference sequence). The CDR3 runs to 14 residues.

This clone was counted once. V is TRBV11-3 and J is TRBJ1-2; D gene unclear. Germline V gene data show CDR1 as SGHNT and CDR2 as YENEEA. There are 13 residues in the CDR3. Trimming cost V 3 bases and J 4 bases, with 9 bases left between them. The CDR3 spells CASSFGRGYGYTF. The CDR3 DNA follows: TGTGCCAGCAGCTTTGGTCGAGGCTATGGCTACACCTTC.

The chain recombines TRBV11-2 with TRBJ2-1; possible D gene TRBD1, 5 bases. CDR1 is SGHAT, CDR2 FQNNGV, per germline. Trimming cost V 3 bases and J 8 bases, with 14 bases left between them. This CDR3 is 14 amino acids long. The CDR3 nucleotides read TGTGCCAGCAGCTTGTCCCTAGGGGCCGATGAGCAGTTCTTC. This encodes CASSLSLGADEQFF.

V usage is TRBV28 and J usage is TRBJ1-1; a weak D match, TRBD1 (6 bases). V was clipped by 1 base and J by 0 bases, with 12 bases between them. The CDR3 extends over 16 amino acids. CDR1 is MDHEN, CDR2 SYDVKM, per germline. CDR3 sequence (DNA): TGTGCCAGCAGTTTATCGCCGCAGGGGCTGAACACTGAAGCTTTCTTT. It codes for CASSLSPQGLNTEAFF. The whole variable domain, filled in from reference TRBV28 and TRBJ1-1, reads DVKVTQSSRYLVKRTGEKVFLECVQDMDHENMFWYRQDPGLGLRLIYFSYDVKMKEKGDIPEGYSVSREKKERFSLILESASTNQTSMYLCASSLSPQGLNTEAFFGQGTRLTVV.

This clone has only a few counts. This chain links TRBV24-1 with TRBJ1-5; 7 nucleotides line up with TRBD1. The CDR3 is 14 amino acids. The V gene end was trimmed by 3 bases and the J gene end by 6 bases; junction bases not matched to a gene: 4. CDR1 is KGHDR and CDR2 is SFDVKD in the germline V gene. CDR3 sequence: CATSDTGVVQPQHF. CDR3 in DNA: TGTGCCACCAGTGATACAGGGGTTGTTCAGCCCCAGCATTTT.

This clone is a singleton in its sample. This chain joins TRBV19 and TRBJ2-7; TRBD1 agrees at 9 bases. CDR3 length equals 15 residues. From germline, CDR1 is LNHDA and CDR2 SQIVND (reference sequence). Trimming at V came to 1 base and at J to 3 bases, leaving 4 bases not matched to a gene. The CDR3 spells CASSIGTGVGYEQYF. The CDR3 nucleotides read TGTGCCAGTAGTATAGGGACAGGGGTCGGCTACGAGCAGTACTTC.

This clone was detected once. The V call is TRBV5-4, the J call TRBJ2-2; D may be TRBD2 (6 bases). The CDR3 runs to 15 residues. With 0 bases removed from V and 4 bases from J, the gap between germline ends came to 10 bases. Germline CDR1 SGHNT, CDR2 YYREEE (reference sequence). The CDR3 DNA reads TGTGCCAGCAGCTTGGGGGACTCCGTCACCGGGGAGCTGTTTTTT. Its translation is CASSLGDSVTGELFF.

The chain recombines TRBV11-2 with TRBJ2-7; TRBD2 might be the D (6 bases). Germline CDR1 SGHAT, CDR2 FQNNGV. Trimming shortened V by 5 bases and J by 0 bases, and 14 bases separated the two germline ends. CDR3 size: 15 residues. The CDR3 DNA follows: TGTGCCAGCAGCGGGTCAGCGGGTCTCTCCTACGAGCAGTACTTC. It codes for CASSGSAGLSYEQYF. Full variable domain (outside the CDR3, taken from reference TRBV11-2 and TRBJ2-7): EAGVAQSPRYKIIEKRQSVAFWCNPISGHATLYWYQQILGQGPKLLIQFQNNGVVDDSQLPKDRFSAERLKGVDSTLKIQPAKLEDSAVYLCASSGSAGLSYEQYFGPGTRLTVT.

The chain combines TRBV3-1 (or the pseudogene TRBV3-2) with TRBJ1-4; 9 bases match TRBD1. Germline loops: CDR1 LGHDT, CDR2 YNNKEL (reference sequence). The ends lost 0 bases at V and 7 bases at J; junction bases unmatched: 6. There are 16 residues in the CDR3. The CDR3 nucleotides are TGTGCCAGCAGCCAAGATCTTGCGGACAGGGGTGAAAAACTGTTTTTT. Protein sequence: CASSQDLADRGEKLFF.

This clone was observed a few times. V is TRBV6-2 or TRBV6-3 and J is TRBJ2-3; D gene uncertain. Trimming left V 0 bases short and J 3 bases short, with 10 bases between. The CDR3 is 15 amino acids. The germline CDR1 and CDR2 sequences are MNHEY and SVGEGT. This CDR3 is CASSYSESPTDTQYF. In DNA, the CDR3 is TGTGCCAGCAGTTACTCGGAATCTCCTACAGATACGCAGTATTTT.

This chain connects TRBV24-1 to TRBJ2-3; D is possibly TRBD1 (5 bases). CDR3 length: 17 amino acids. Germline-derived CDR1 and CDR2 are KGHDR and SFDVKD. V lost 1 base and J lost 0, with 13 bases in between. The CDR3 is CATSDLRAGRSTDTQYF. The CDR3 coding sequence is TGTGCCACCAGTGATTTACGGGCAGGGCGAAGCACAGATACGCAGTATTTT.

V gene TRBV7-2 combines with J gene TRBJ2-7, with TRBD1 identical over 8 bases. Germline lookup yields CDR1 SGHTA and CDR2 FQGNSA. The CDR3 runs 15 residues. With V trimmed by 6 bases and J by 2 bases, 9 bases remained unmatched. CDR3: CASRRRTGTTYEQYF. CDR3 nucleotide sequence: TGTGCCAGCAGAAGAAGGACAGGGACCACCTACGAGCAGTACTTC.

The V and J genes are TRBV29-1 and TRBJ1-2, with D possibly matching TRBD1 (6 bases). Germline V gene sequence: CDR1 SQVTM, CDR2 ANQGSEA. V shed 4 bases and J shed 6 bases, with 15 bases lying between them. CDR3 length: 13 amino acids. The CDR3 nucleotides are TGCAGCGTTGTGGGGGACATCACCGATGGCTACACCTTC. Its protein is CSVVGDITDGYTF.

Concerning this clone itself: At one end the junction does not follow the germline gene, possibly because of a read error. The CDR3 here is CASSPTGPGGELFF. The CDR3 bases are TGTGCTAGCAGCCCGACAGGGCCCGGCGGGGAGCTGTTTTTT. The gene calls are TRBV7-7 and TRBJ2-2; 7 positions agree with TRBD1. The germline V gene has CDR1 SSHAT and CDR2 FNYEAQ (reference sequence). CDR3 length: 14 residues. Full variable domain (missing parts from reference TRBV7-7 and TRBJ2-2): GAGVSQSPRYKVTKRGQDVTLRCDPISSHATLYWYQQALGQGPEFLTYFNYEAQPDKSGLPSDRFSAERPEGSISTLTIQRTEQRDSAMYRCASSPTGPGGELFFGEGSRLTVL.

The CDR3 reads CASNGLAGVSSTYEQYF. The CDR3 coding sequence is TGCGCCAGCAATGGACTAGCGGGAGTTTCTTCCACCTACGAGCAGTACTTC. The genes are TRBV5-1 and TRBJ2-7, with 13 bases fitting TRBD2. The V gene end was trimmed by 6 bases and the J gene end by 2 bases; junction bases not matched to a gene: 11. This CDR3 comprises 17 residues. Germline CDR1 and CDR2: SGHRS and YFSETQ. The complete variable domain, with remaining parts taken from reference TRBV5-1 and TRBJ2-7, reads KAGVTQTPRYLIKTRGQQVTLSCSPISGHRSVSWYQQTPGQGLQFLFEYFSETQRNKGNFPGRFSGRQFSNSRSEMNVSTLELGDSALYLCASNGLAGVSSTYEQYFGPGTRLTVT.

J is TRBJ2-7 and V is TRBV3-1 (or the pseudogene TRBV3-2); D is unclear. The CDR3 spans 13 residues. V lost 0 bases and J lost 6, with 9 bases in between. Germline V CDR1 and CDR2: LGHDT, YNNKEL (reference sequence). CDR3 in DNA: TGTGCCAGCAGCCAAGATATAGGGCGCGAGCAGTACTTC. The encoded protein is CASSQDIGREQYF.

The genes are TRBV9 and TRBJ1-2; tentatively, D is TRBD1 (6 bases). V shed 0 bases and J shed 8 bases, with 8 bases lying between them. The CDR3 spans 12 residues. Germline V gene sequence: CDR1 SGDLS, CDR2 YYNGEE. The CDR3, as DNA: TGTGCCAGCAGCGTAGTCGGGGGCGGCTACACCTTC. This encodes CASSVVGGGYTF.

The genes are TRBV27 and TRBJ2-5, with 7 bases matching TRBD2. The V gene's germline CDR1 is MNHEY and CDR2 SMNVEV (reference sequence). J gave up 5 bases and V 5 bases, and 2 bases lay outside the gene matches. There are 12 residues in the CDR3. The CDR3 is CASSSSGETQYF. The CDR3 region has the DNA TGTGCCAGCAGTAGTAGCGGGGAGACCCAGTACTTC.

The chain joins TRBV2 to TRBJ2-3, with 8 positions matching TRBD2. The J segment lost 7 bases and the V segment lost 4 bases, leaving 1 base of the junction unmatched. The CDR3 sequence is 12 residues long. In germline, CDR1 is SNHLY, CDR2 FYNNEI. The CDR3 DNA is TGTGCCAGCAGTGGGACTAGCTATACGCAGTATTTT. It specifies CASSGTSYTQYF.

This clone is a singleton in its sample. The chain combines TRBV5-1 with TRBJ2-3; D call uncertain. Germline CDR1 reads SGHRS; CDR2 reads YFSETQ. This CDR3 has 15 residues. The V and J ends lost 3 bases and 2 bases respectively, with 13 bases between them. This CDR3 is CASSSASVSTDTQYF. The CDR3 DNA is TGCGCCAGCAGCTCCGCTAGTGTCTCCACAGATACGCAGTATTTT.

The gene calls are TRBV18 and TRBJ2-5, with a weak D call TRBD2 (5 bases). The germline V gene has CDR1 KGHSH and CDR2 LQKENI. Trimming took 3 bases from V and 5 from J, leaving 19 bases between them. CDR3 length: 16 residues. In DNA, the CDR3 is TGTGCCAGCTCACCCGCGAACGGCAGGCCGGGGGAGACCCAGTACTTC. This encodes CASSPANGRPGETQYF.

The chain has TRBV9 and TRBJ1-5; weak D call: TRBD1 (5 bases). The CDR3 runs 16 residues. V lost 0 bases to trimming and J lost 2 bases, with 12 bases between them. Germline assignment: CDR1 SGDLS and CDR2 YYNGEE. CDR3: CASSVGAGVGNQPQHF. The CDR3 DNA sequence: TGTGCCAGCAGCGTAGGGGCGGGGGTCGGCAATCAGCCCCAGCATTTT.

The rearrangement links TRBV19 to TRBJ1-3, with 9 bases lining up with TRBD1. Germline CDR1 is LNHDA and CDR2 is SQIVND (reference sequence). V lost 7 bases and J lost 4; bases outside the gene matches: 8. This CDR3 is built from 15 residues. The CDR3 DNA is TGTGCCAGTACCCTCGGACAGGGGCACGGAAACACCATATATTTT. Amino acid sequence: CASTLGQGHGNTIYF.

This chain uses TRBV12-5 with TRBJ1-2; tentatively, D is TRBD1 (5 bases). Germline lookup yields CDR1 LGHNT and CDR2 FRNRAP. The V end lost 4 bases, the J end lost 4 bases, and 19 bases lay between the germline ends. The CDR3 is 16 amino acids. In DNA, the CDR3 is TGTGCTAGTGGTTGGGGCCCGCAGGGCTCTGGCTATGGCTACACCTTC. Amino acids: CASGWGPQGSGYGYTF.

The CDR3 DNA follows: TGCGCCAGCAGCTTGATAGGAACAGATACGCAGTATTTT. Residues: CASSLIGTDTQYF. This chain joins TRBV5-1 and TRBJ2-3, with D unclear. The germline gives CDR1 SGHRS, CDR2 YFSETQ. The V gene lost 1 base and the J gene lost 3 bases, with 6 bases spanning the gap. The CDR3 covers 13 residues.

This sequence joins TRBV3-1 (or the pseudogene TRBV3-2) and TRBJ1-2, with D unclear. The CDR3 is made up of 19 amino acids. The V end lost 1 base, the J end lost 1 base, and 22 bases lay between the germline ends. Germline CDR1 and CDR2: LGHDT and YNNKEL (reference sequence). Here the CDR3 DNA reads TGTGCCAGCAGCCAAGTTCTTTTTAGGTCACAGAGCCATAACTATGGCTACACCTTC. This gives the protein CASSQVLFRSQSHNYGYTF.

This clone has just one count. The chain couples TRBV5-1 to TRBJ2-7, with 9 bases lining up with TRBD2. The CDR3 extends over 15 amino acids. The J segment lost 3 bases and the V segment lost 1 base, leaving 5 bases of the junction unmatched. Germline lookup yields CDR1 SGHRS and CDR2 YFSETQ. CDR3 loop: CASSLIAGAGYEQYF. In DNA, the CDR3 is TGCGCCAGCAGCTTGATAGCGGGAGCGGGCTACGAGCAGTACTTC. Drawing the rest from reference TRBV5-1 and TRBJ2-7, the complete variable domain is KAGVTQTPRYLIKTRGQQVTLSCSPISGHRSVSWYQQTPGQGLQFLFEYFSETQRNKGNFPGRFSGRQFSNSRSEMNVSTLELGDSALYLCASSLIAGAGYEQYFGPGTRLTVT.

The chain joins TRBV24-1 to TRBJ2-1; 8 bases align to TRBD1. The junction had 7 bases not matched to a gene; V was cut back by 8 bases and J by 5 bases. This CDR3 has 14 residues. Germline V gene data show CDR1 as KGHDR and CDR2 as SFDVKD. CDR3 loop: CATMDRAPDNEQFF. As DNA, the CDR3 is TGTGCCACCATGGACAGGGCTCCGGACAATGAGCAGTTCTTC.

The CDR3 DNA reads as TGCGCCAGCAGCTATAACGTGTATGGGACTAATGAAAAACTGTTTTTT. It codes for CASSYNVYGTNEKLFF. J is TRBJ1-4 and V is TRBV4-3; D unclear. Per germline, CDR1 LGHNA and CDR2 YSLEER. The CDR3 runs to 16 residues. V was shortened by 5 bases and J by 2 bases, with 15 bases between the two germline ends.

CDR3 DNA sequence: TGCGCCAGCAGCTTGGACAGGGGCCCCTACGAGCAGTACTTC. This encodes CASSLDRGPYEQYF. The chain couples TRBV5-1 to TRBJ2-7, with 7 bases lining up with TRBD1. The J segment lost 2 bases and the V segment lost 0 bases, leaving 2 bases of the junction unmatched. The CDR3 length is 14 residues. Germline lookup yields CDR1 SGHRS and CDR2 YFSETQ. Full variable domain (outside the CDR3, taken from reference TRBV5-1 and TRBJ2-7): KAGVTQTPRYLIKTRGQQVTLSCSPISGHRSVSWYQQTPGQGLQFLFEYFSETQRNKGNFPGRFSGRQFSNSRSEMNVSTLELGDSALYLCASSLDRGPYEQYFGPGTRLTVT.

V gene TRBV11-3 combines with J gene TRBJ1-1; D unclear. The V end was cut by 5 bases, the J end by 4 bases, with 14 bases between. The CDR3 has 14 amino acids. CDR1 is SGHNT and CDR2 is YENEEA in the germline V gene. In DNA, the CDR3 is TGTGCCAGCAGCCCGACGGGAGGTAGCACTGAAGCTTTCTTT. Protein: CASSPTGGSTEAFF.

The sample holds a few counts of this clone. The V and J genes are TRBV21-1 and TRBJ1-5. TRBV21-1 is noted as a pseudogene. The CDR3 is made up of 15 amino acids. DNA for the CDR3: TGTGCCAGCAGCCCACCGGGGGGTAGCAATCAGCCCCAGCATTTT. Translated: CASSPPGGSNQPQHF.